The 30 T cell receptor beta chains listed next were all sequenced from one sample in a study of blood T cell repertoires in COVID-19. The table came from immunoSEQ multiplex PCR; TCRdb's copy has only in-frame clones and leaves some out. The table shows 220,000 or so clones, with roughly 80% occurring only once. Material: peripheral blood. Receptors originate from a woman of 80 years or more with COVID-19, enrolled during active disease.

The chain employs TRBV29-1 and TRBJ2-1; 9 bases match TRBD2. CDR1 and CDR2 (germline): SQVTM, ANQGSEA. The CDR3 covers 14 residues. Germline trimming cut 7 bases from V and 2 bases from J; bases unmatched to any gene: 6. CDR3 DNA: TGCAGCGCCGGTAGCGGGAGTACCTACAATGAGCAGTTCTTC. Protein product: CSAGSGSTYNEQFF.

The chain carries TRBV9 and TRBJ2-2; 7 nucleotides agree with TRBD1. Germline CDR1 and CDR2: SGDLS and YYNGEE. This CDR3 has 15 amino acids. V shed 3 bases and J 4 bases; nucleotides not matched to a gene: 6. The CDR3 sequence: CASSGWNRGTGELFF. In nucleotides, the CDR3 is TGTGCCAGCAGCGGCTGGAACAGGGGCACCGGGGAGCTGTTTTTT.

The chain's CDR3 is CASSSLAGPTSTDTQYF. The DNA for the CDR3 is TGCGCCAGCAGCTCTTTAGCGGGACCGACTAGCACAGATACGCAGTATTTT. The gene calls are TRBV5-1 and TRBJ2-3; 8 bases fit TRBD2. This CDR3 spans 17 amino acids. The ends lost 3 bases at V and 0 bases at J; junction bases unmatched: 9. Germline values: CDR1 SGHRS, CDR2 YFSETQ.

CDR3 residues: CASSAGVNYGYTF. The CDR3 DNA sequence: TGCGCCAGCAGCGCAGGGGTAAACTATGGCTACACCTTC. The V and J genes are TRBV10-1 and TRBJ1-2; possible D gene TRBD1, 6 bases. The CDR3 is 13 amino acids. Looked up from germline, CDR1 is WNHNN and CDR2 is SYGVQD (reference sequence). V shed 6 bases and J shed 2 bases, with 10 bases lying between them.

The chain carries TRBV7-9 and TRBJ2-7; the D gene is possibly TRBD2 (5 bases). Germline V gene lookup returns CDR1 SEHNR and CDR2 FQNEAQ (reference sequence). There are 14 residues in the CDR3. The V end was cut by 5 bases, the J end by 5 bases, with 16 bases between. The CDR3 spells CASSPYGSKNEQYF. In nucleotides, the CDR3 is TGTGCCAGCAGCCCTTATGGGAGTAAGAACGAGCAGTACTTC.

The CDR3 region has the DNA TGTGCCTGGAGTGGACAGGGGCATGGCAATCAGCCCCAGCATTTT. This translates into CAWSGQGHGNQPQHF. The chain carries TRBV30 and TRBJ1-5, with TRBD1 matching over 8 bases. This CDR3 has 15 residues. Trimming removed 1 base from V and 2 bases from J; junction bases left unmatched: 4. Germline-derived CDR1 and CDR2 are GTSNPN and SVGIG (reference sequence).

The chain uses TRBV24-1 and TRBJ2-3; D perhaps matches TRBD1 (6 bases). From germline, CDR1 is KGHDR and CDR2 SFDVKD. Deletions cut 5 bases from V and 3 bases from J, with 17 bases between. This CDR3 region has 16 residues. CDR3 in amino acids: CATSATGRVTTDTQYF. CDR3 nucleotides: TGTGCCACCAGTGCTACAGGGCGGGTAACAACAGATACGCAGTATTTT.

This sequence joins TRBV5-1 and TRBJ2-5; 7 bases fit TRBD2. V was pared by 1 base and J by 2 bases, with 11 bases of the junction left unmatched. The CDR3 is 17 amino acids. The germline V gene encodes CDR1 SGHRS and CDR2 YFSETQ. CDR3 DNA sequence: TGCGCCAGCAGCTTGTGGGCAGGGAGGGACCAACAAGAGACCCAGTACTTC. Encoded protein: CASSLWAGRDQQETQYF. The full variable domain, its missing parts supplied by reference TRBV5-1 and TRBJ2-5, is KAGVTQTPRYLIKTRGQQVTLSCSPISGHRSVSWYQQTPGQGLQFLFEYFSETQRNKGNFPGRFSGRQFSNSRSEMNVSTLELGDSALYLCASSLWAGRDQQETQYFGPGTRLLVL.

V usage is TRBV5-1 and J usage is TRBJ1-1; 10 bases fit TRBD1. The CDR3 is 13 residues long. Germline assignment: CDR1 SGHRS and CDR2 YFSETQ. The J segment lost 3 bases and the V segment lost 5 bases, leaving 1 base of the junction unmatched. CDR3 nucleotide sequence: TGCGCCAGCAGGGGACAGGGGTACACTGAAGCTTTCTTT. Protein: CASRGQGYTEAFF.

This clone was detected only once. The chain is built from TRBV7-9 and TRBJ2-5; 10 bases are shared with TRBD2. With 6 bases clipped from V and 2 bases from J, the junction kept 6 bases outside the gene matches. The CDR3 totals 15 residues. Germline values: CDR1 SEHNR, CDR2 FQNEAQ (reference sequence). In nucleotides, the CDR3 is TGTGCCAGCAGTAGAGCTAGCGGGGGACAAGAGACCCAGTACTTC. It translates to CASSRASGGQETQYF.

The chain is built from TRBV12-3 or TRBV12-4 and TRBJ2-7; D unresolved. The CDR3 spans 11 residues. Trimming pared 4 bases from V and 3 bases from J, leaving 4 bases between. CDR3: CASSSYYEQYF. The CDR3 nucleotides are TGTGCCAGCAGTTCCTACTACGAGCAGTACTTC.

Here the CDR3 reads CASSSLSLTGLNTEAFF. DNA of the CDR3: TGTGCCAGCAGCTCGCTTAGTTTGACAGGGTTGAACACTGAAGCTTTCTTT. The V call is TRBV7-9, the J call TRBJ1-1; TRBD1 aligns across 7 bases. With 4 bases clipped from V and 0 bases from J, the junction kept 11 bases outside the gene matches. Germline V gene data show CDR1 as SEHNR and CDR2 as FQNEAQ (reference sequence). There are 17 residues in the CDR3.

The chain combines TRBV7-3 with TRBJ2-2; unclear D gene. Trimming removed 0 bases from V and 2 bases from J, with 10 bases in between. Looked up from germline, CDR1 is SGHTA and CDR2 is FQGTGA. CDR3 length equals 16 residues. The DNA of the CDR3 is TGTGCCAGCAGCTTAACTTTGGGCGTCAACACCGGGGAGCTGTTTTTT. This gives the protein CASSLTLGVNTGELFF.

The chain couples TRBV2 to TRBJ2-7; D ambiguous. This CDR3 has 15 amino acids. V dropped 8 bases and J dropped 0 bases, with 17 bases sitting between them. CDR1 is SNHLY, CDR2 FYNNEI, per germline. The CDR3 coding sequence is TGTGCCAGCGAGACTTTACGCAAAAGCTCCTACGAGCAGTACTTC. Encoded protein: CASETLRKSSYEQYF.

The chain joins TRBV6-1 to TRBJ1-1; D is ambiguous. CDR3 size: 12 residues. Germline V gene lookup returns CDR1 MNHNS and CDR2 SASEGT. The V end lost 10 bases, the J end lost 0 bases, and 9 bases lay between the germline ends. CDR3 nucleotide sequence: TGTGCCACCTGGCACCTGAACACTGAAGCTTTCTTT. It encodes CATWHLNTEAFF.

In DNA, the CDR3 is TGTGCCAGCAGCCAAGGGGAGGGCCTTGCCAAAAACATTCAGTACTTC. As protein: CASSQGEGLAKNIQYF. The chain has TRBV3-1 (or the pseudogene TRBV3-2) and TRBJ2-4; 7 bases fit TRBD2. The junction had 4 bases not matched to a gene; V was cut back by 1 base and J by 1 base. This CDR3 contains 16 residues. CDR1 and CDR2 (germline): LGHDT, YNNKEL (reference sequence).

The chain uses TRBV30 and TRBJ1-2, with D perhaps TRBD1 (5 bases). The germline CDR1 and CDR2 sequences are GTSNPN and SVGIG (reference sequence). The CDR3 loop spans 13 amino acids. V lost 0 bases to trimming and J lost 1 base, with 6 bases between them. CDR3 amino acids: CAWSVGVNYGYTF. The CDR3 nucleotides read TGTGCCTGGAGTGTAGGGGTTAACTATGGCTACACCTTC. The entire variable domain, with the rest obtained from reference TRBV30 and TRBJ1-2, is as follows: SQTIHQWPATLVQPVGSPLSLECTVEGTSNPNLYWYRQAAGRGLQLLFYSVGIGQISSEVPQNLSASRPQDRQFILSSKKLLLSDSGFYLCAWSVGVNYGYTFGSGTRLTVV.

The chain uses TRBV30 and TRBJ2-7, with 10 bases that match TRBD2. The CDR3 has 17 residues. The germline CDR1 and CDR2 sequences are GTSNPN and SVGIG (reference sequence). V lost 0 bases and J lost 3; bases outside the gene matches: 11. The CDR3 here is CAWSVGGSGGPIYEQYF. The CDR3 DNA is TGTGCCTGGAGTGTAGGAGGTAGCGGGGGGCCTATCTACGAGCAGTACTTC.

This rearrangement joins TRBV25-1 to TRBJ2-5, with D perhaps matching TRBD1 (6 bases). V lost 7 bases and J 1 base, leaving 10 bases between the germline ends. The CDR3 is 13 residues long. Germline assignment: CDR1 MGHDK and CDR2 SYGVNS. CDR3: CASNMGAQETQYF. The CDR3 bases are TGTGCCAGCAACATGGGGGCCCAAGAGACCCAGTACTTC. Full variable domain (remainder filled in from reference TRBV25-1 and TRBJ2-5): EADIYQTPRYLVIGTGKKITLECSQTMGHDKMYWYQQDPGMELHLIHYSYGVNSTEKGDLSSESTVSRIRTEHFPLTLESARPSHTSQYLCASNMGAQETQYFGPGTRLLVL.

V gene TRBV6-5 combines with J gene TRBJ2-7; D might be TRBD2 (6 bases). The V gene's germline CDR1 is MNHEY and CDR2 SVGAGI. CDR3 length equals 15 residues. V was trimmed by 5 bases and J by 0 bases, leaving 14 bases between them. The CDR3 DNA sequence: TGTGCCAGCAGTCCCGGGACTGTAGGCTCCTACGAGCAGTACTTC. Translated, it gives CASSPGTVGSYEQYF.

The V and J genes are TRBV5-1 and TRBJ2-5; TRBD1 might be the D (6 bases). V gave up 4 bases and J gave up 2 bases, with 12 bases separating them. CDR1 SGHRS and CDR2 YFSETQ come from the germline V gene. This CDR3 contains 14 residues. In nucleotides, the CDR3 is TGCGCCAGCAGCACCACCGGGACACAAGAGACCCAGTACTTC. Encoded protein: CASSTTGTQETQYF.

The rearrangement joins TRBV5-4 to TRBJ2-5; TRBD2 agrees at 13 bases. Germline-derived CDR1 and CDR2 are SGHNT and YYREEE (reference sequence). CDR3 size: 16 residues. J was trimmed by 4 bases and V by 0 bases; bases with no gene match: 3. CDR3 sequence: CASSLGTSGRTETQYF. The CDR3, as DNA: TGTGCCAGCAGCTTGGGGACTAGCGGGAGAACAGAGACCCAGTACTTC.

The chain joins TRBV5-1 to TRBJ1-1; D is ambiguous. CDR1 and CDR2 (germline): SGHRS, YFSETQ. V lost 0 bases, J lost 3 bases, and 12 bases lay in between. This CDR3 region has 15 residues. CDR3 amino acids: CASSLAPGRDTEAFF. As DNA, the CDR3 is TGCGCCAGCAGCTTGGCCCCGGGGAGGGACACTGAAGCTTTCTTT. The entire variable domain, with the rest obtained from reference TRBV5-1 and TRBJ1-1, is as follows: KAGVTQTPRYLIKTRGQQVTLSCSPISGHRSVSWYQQTPGQGLQFLFEYFSETQRNKGNFPGRFSGRQFSNSRSEMNVSTLELGDSALYLCASSLAPGRDTEAFFGQGTRLTVV.

This clone appeared a single time. This chain links TRBV5-1 with TRBJ1-5, with D perhaps matching TRBD1 (6 bases). V was cut by 5 bases and J by 1 base, with 10 bases left in between. Germline CDR1 SGHRS, CDR2 YFSETQ. The CDR3 spans 14 residues. Here the CDR3 reads CASSPGQSNQPQHF. In DNA form, the CDR3 reads TGCGCCAGCAGTCCTGGACAGAGCAATCAGCCCCAGCATTTT. The variable domain in full, completed from reference TRBV5-1 and TRBJ1-5, reads KAGVTQTPRYLIKTRGQQVTLSCSPISGHRSVSWYQQTPGQGLQFLFEYFSETQRNKGNFPGRFSGRQFSNSRSEMNVSTLELGDSALYLCASSPGQSNQPQHFGDGTRLSIL.

V and J are TRBV7-2 and TRBJ1-6; D gene unclear. The CDR3 covers 16 residues. CDR1 is SGHTA and CDR2 is FQGNSA in the germline V gene. V lost 2 bases and J lost 9, with 17 bases in between. The CDR3 spells CASSLPRWQATSPLHF. The CDR3 nucleotides are TGTGCCAGCAGCTTACCCAGGTGGCAGGCGACTTCACCCCTCCACTTT.

This chain connects TRBV29-1 to TRBJ1-1; D possibly corresponds to TRBD1 (6 bases). V lost 7 bases to trimming and J lost 0 bases, with 9 bases between them. The CDR3 contains 12 residues. Per the germline V gene, CDR1 is SQVTM and CDR2 is ANQGSEA. CDR3 nucleotides: TGCAGCGCTTACAGGGTGAACACTGAAGCTTTCTTT. It translates to CSAYRVNTEAFF.

The chain uses TRBV24-1 and TRBJ2-7; D gene ambiguous. CDR1 and CDR2 from the germline V gene are KGHDR and SFDVKD. The length of the CDR3 is 11 residues. The V end was cut by 9 bases, the J end by 7 bases, with 12 bases between. In nucleotides, the CDR3 is TGTGCCACCCCGGTATCCGGTGAGCAGTACTTC. Translation: CATPVSGEQYF.

The rearrangement links TRBV10-1 to TRBJ2-2, with 7 bases fitting TRBD1. There are 13 residues in the CDR3. Looked up from germline, CDR1 is WNHNN and CDR2 is SYGVQD (reference sequence). The V gene end was trimmed by 6 bases and the J gene end by 6 bases; junction bases not matched to a gene: 4. The CDR3 bases are TGCGCCAGCAGCTATGACAGGGCCGGGGAGCTGTTTTTT. This sequence encodes CASSYDRAGELFF.

This chain uses TRBV12-3 or TRBV12-4 with TRBJ1-2; 8 bases are shared with TRBD1. The CDR3 consists of 12 residues. The V gene end was trimmed by 8 bases and the J gene end by 5 bases; junction bases not matched to a gene: 4. As DNA, the CDR3 is TGTGCCAGCGACGACAGGGGATATGGCTACACCTTC. Protein: CASDDRGYGYTF.

DNA of the CDR3: TGTGCCAGCAGCCACGGGACAGGGCAAAACATTCAGTACTTC. Protein: CASSHGTGQNIQYF. The genes are TRBV3-1 (or the pseudogene TRBV3-2) and TRBJ2-4; 9 bases align to TRBD1. The ends lost 3 bases at V and 5 bases at J; junction bases unmatched: 2. The CDR3 contains 14 residues. The germline gives CDR1 LGHDT, CDR2 YNNKEL (reference sequence).